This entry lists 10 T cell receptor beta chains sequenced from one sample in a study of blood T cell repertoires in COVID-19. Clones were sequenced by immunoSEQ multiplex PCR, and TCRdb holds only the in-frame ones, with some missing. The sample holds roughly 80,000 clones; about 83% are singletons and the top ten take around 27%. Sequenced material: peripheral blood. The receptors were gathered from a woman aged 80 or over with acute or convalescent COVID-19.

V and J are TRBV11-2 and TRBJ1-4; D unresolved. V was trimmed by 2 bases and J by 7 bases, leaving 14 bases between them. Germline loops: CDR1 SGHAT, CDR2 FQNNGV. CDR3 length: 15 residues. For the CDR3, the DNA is TGTGCCAGCAGCTTAAATTCGGGGTCTGGTGAAAAACTGTTTTTT. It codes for CASSLNSGSGEKLFF.

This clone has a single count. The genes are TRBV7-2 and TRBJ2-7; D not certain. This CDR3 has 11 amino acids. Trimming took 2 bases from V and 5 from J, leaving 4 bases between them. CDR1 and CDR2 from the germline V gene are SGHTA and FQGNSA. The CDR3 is CASSLRHEQYF. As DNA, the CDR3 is TGTGCCAGCAGCTTACGTCACGAGCAGTACTTC.

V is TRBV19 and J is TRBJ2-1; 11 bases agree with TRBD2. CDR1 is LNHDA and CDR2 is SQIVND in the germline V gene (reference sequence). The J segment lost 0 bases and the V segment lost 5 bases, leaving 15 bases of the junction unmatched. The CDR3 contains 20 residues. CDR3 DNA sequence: TGTGCCAGTAGTCCCATCCCCGGGACTAGCGGTAAGAGCTCCTACAATGAGCAGTTCTTC. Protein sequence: CASSPIPGTSGKSSYNEQFF.

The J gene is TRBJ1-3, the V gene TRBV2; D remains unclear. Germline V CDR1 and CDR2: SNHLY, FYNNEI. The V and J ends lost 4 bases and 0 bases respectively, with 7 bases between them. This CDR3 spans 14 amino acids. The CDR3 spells CASSGDISGNTIYF. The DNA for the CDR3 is TGTGCCAGCAGTGGCGACATCTCTGGAAACACCATATATTTT.

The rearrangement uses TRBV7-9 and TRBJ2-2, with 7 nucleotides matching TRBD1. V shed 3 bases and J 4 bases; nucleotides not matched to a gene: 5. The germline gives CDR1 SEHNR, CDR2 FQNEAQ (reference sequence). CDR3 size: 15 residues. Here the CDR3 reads CASSLRQGGTGELFF. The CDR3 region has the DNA TGTGCCAGCAGCTTGCGACAGGGTGGCACCGGGGAGCTGTTTTTT.

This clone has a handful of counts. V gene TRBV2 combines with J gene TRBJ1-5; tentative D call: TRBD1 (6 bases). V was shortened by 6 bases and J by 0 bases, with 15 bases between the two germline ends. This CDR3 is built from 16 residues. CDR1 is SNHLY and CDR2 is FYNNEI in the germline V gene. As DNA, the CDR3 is TGTGCCAGCAGACGAACCGGGACAAATAGCAATCAGCCCCAGCATTTT. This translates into CASRRTGTNSNQPQHF. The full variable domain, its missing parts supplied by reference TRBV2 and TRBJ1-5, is EPEVTQTPSHQVTQMGQEVILRCVPISNHLYFYWYRQILGQKVEFLVSFYNNEISEKSEIFDDQFSVERPDGSNFTLKIRSTKLEDSAMYFCASRRTGTNSNQPQHFGDGTRLSIL.

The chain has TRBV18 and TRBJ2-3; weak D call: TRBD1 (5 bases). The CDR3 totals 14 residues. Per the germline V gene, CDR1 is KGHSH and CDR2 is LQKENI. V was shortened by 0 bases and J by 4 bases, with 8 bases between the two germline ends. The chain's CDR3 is CASSPPTRADTQYF. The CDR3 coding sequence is TGTGCCAGCTCACCACCGACCAGGGCAGATACGCAGTATTTT.

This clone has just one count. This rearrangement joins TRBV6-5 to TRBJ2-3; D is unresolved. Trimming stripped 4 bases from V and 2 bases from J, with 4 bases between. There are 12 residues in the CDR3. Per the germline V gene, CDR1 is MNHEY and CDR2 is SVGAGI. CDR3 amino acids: CASSSITDTQYF. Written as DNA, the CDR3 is TGTGCCAGCAGTTCCATCACAGATACGCAGTATTTT.

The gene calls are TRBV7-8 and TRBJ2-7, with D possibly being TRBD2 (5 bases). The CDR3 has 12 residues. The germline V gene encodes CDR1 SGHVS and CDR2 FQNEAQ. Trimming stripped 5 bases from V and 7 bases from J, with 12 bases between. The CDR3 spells CASSRVGGEQYF. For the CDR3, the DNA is TGTGCCAGCAGCCGCGTTGGAGGAGAGCAGTACTTC.

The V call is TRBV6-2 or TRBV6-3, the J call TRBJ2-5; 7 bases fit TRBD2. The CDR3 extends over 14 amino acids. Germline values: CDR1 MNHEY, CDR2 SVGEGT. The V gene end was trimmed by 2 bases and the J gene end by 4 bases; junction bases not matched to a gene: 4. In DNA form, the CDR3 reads TGTGCCAGCAGTTACCGGGGGGATCTAGAGACCCAGTACTTC. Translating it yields CASSYRGDLETQYF.